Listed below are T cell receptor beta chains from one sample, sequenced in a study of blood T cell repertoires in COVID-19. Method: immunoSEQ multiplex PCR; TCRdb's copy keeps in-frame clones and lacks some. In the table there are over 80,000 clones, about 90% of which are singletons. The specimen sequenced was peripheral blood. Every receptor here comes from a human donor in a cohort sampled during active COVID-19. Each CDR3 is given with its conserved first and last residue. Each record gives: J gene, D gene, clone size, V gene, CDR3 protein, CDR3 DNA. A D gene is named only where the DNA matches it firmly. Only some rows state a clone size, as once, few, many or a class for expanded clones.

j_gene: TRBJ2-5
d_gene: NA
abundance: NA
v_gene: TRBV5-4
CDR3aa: CASSHTGYQETQYF
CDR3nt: TGTGCCAGCAGCCACACGGGGTACCAAGAGACCCAGTACTTC

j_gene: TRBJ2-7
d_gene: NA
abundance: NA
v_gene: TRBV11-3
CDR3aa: CASSLDRDYEQYF
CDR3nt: TGTGCCAGCAGCTTAGATCGGGACTACGAGCAGTACTTC

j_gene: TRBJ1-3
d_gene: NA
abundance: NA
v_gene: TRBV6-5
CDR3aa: CASSSAVTLSGNTIYF
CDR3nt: TGTGCCAGCAGTTCCGCTGTAACTCTCTCTGGAAACACCATATATTTT

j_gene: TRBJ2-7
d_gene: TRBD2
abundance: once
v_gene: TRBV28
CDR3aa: CASISRRSGRDEQYF
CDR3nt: TGTGCCAGCATCTCCCGTAGGAGCGGGAGGGACGAGCAGTACTTC

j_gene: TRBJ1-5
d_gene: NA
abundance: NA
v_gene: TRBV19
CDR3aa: CASSIDRGFQPQHF
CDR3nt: TGTGCCAGTAGTATAGATAGAGGGTTTCAGCCCCAGCATTTT

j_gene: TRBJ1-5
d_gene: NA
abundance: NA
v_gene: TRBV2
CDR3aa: CASTSDRSRGANQPQHF
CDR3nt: TGTGCCAGCACCTCTGACAGGAGTCGGGGGGCAAATCAGCCCCAGCATTTT

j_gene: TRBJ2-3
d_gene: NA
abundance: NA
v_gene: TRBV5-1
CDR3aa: CASSSADTQYF
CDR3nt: TGCGCCAGCAGCTCCGCAGATACGCAGTATTTT

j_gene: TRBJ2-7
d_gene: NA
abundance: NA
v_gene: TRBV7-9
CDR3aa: CASSLVVYEQYF
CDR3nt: TGTGCCAGCAGCTTAGTCGTATACGAGCAGTACTTC

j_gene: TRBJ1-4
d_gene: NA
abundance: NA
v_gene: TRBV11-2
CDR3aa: CASSLSGIEKLFF
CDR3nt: TGTGCCAGCAGCTTAAGCGGGATAGAAAAACTGTTTTTT

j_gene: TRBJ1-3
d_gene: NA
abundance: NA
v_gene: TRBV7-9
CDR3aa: CASSLSGSRNTIYF
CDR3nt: TGTGCCAGCAGCTTAAGCGGTTCGCGAAACACCATATATTTT

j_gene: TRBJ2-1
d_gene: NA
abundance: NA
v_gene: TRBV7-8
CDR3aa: CASSLSPSTSEQFF
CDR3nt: TGTGCCAGCAGCTTAAGTCCTAGCACTTCTGAGCAGTTCTTC

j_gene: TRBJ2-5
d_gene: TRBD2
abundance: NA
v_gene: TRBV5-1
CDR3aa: CASSGGGLAGVQETQYF
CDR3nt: TGCGCCAGCAGCGGGGGCGGACTAGCGGGAGTTCAAGAGACCCAGTACTTC

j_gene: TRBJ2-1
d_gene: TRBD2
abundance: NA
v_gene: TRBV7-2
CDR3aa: CASSLRTSGGEQFF
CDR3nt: TGTGCCAGCAGCTTACGGACTAGCGGGGGTGAGCAGTTCTTC

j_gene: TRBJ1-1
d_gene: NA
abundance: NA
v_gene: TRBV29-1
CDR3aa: CSGIMTAPNTEAFF
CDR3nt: TGCAGCGGTATCATGACAGCACCGAACACTGAAGCTTTCTTT

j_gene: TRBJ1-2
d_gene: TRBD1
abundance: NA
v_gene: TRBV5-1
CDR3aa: CASSGTAYGYTF
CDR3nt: TGCGCCAGCAGCGGGACAGCCTATGGCTACACCTTC

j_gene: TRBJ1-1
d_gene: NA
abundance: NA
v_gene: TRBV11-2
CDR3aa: CASSLGYGTEAFF
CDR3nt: TGTGCCAGCAGCTTAGGTTACGGTACTGAAGCTTTCTTT

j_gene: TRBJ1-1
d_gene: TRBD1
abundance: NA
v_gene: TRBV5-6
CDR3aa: CASSRYRGTEAFF
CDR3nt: TGTGCCAGCAGCAGATACAGGGGCACTGAAGCTTTCTTT

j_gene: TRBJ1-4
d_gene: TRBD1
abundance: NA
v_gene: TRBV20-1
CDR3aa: CSARTGEKLFF
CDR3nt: TGCAGTGCCCGAACAGGGGAGAAACTGTTTTTT

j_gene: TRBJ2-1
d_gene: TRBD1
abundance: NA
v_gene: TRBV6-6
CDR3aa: CASSDWDRSYNEQFF
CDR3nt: TGTGCCAGCTCCGATTGGGACAGGTCTTACAATGAGCAGTTCTTC

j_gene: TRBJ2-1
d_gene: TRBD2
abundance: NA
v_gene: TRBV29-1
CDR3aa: CSVAGRTSGSNEQFF
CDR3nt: TGCAGCGTTGCAGGGAGGACTAGCGGGAGTAATGAGCAGTTCTTC

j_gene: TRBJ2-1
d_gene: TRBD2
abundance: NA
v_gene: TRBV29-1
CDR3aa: CSVVYRGLERVWENEQFF
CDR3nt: TGCAGCGTCGTCTACCGGGGACTAGAAAGAGTTTGGGAAAATGAGCAGTTCTTC

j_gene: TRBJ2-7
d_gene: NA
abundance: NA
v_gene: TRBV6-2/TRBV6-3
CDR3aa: CASSWGLSEYF
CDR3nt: TGTGCCAGCAGTTGGGGCCTGTCTGAGTACTTC

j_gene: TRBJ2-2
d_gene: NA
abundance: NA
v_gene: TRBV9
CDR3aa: CASSVAGDLGGELFF
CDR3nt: TGTGCCAGCAGCGTAGCCGGAGATCTAGGCGGGGAGCTGTTTTTT

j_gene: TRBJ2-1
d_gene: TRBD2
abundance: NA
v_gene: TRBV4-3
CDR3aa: CASSQSRGGPAAALYNEQFF
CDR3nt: TGCGCCAGCAGCCAATCCCGGGGAGGGCCGGCCGCCGCTCTCTACAATGAGCAGTTCTTC

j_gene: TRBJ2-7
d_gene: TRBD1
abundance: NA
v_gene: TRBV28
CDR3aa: CASSSRTGYGYEQYF
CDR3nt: TGTGCCAGCAGTTCTCGGACAGGGTATGGCTACGAGCAGTACTTC

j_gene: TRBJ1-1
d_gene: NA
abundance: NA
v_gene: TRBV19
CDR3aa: CASTTNTITGGTEAFF
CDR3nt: TGTGCCAGTACCACGAACACGATCACCGGAGGGACTGAAGCTTTCTTT

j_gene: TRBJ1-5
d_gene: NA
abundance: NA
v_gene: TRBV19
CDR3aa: CASSMRQYSNQPQHF
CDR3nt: TGTGCCAGTAGTATGAGACAATATAGCAATCAGCCCCAGCATTTT

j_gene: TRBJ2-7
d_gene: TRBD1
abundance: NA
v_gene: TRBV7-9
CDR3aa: CASSLGQGAYEQYF
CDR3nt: TGTGCCAGCAGCTTAGGGCAGGGGGCCTACGAGCAGTACTTC

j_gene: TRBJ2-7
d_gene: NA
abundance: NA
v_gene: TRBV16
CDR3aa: CASSQSIWAAPEAYSYEQYF
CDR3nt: TGTGCCAGCAGCCAATCGATTTGGGCAGCTCCCGAAGCTTACTCCTACGAGCAGTACTTC